This is a list of T cell receptor beta chains from one sample in a study of regulatory T cells in long-lasting Graves disease. TCRdb re-derived calls from the multiplex PCR reads in MiXCR, one entry per CDR3 protein. The sample holds over 650,000 distinct CDR3 sequences, about 30% seen once. Sequencing was performed on peripheral blood mononuclear cells (PBMCs), taken when the disease was refractory, from a patient treated with antithyroid drugs. The receptors shown here come from a female donor with Graves disease. The CDR3 runs from the conserved cysteine through the conserved F or W. D genes are given only for firm matches. Size tells how often a clone was seen (once, few, many) or the class of an expanded clone, and some rows leave it out.

cdr3_length: 15
d_call: -
j_call: TRBJ1-1
clone_size: -
v_call: TRBV27
cdr3_nt: TGTGCCAGCAGTTTATCGCGGGGTGGGGACACTGAAGCTTTCTTT
cdr3_aa: CASSLSRGGDTEAFF

cdr3_length: 13
d_call: TRBD1
j_call: TRBJ2-5
clone_size: -
v_call: TRBV10-3
cdr3_nt: TGTGCCATCAGTGAAGCAGGGGGAGAGACCCAGTACTTC
cdr3_aa: CAISEAGGETQYF

cdr3_length: 15
d_call: TRBD1
j_call: TRBJ1-5
clone_size: -
v_call: TRBV6-4
cdr3_nt: TGTGCCAGCAGATCTGCCGGGACAGTCAATCAGCCCCAGCATTTT
cdr3_aa: CASRSAGTVNQPQHF

cdr3_length: 14
d_call: -
j_call: TRBJ2-5
clone_size: -
v_call: TRBV30
cdr3_nt: TGTGCCTGGACCGGAGGGGGCGAAGGAGAGACCCAGTACTTC
cdr3_aa: CAWTGGGEGETQYF

cdr3_length: 13
d_call: -
j_call: TRBJ1-2
clone_size: many
v_call: TRBV28
cdr3_nt: TGTGCCAGCAGTCCACAGGGTTCCTATGGCTACACCTTC
cdr3_aa: CASSPQGSYGYTF

cdr3_length: 15
d_call: TRBD1
j_call: TRBJ1-2
clone_size: few
v_call: TRBV4-1
cdr3_nt: TGCGCCAGCAGCCTTGAACACAGGGGAGACTATGGCTACACCTTC
cdr3_aa: CASSLEHRGDYGYTF

cdr3_length: 15
d_call: -
j_call: TRBJ1-1
clone_size: -
v_call: TRBV18
cdr3_nt: TGTGCCAGCTCACCAGGGGAGGCGGCGGGGACTGAAGCTTTCTTT
cdr3_aa: CASSPGEAAGTEAFF

cdr3_length: 13
d_call: -
j_call: TRBJ1-4
clone_size: few
v_call: TRBV3-1
cdr3_nt: TGTGCCAGCAGCCACGTTAGAGGGGAAAAACTGTTTTTT
cdr3_aa: CASSHVRGEKLFF

cdr3_length: 11
d_call: TRBD2
j_call: TRBJ2-7
clone_size: -
v_call: TRBV10-3
cdr3_nt: TGTGCCATCGGGACTAGTCGCGAGCAGTACTTC
cdr3_aa: CAIGTSREQYF

cdr3_length: 12
d_call: -
j_call: TRBJ1-6
clone_size: -
v_call: TRBV9
cdr3_nt: TGTGCCAGCAGTCAGGGCTTTGGGCCCCTCCACTTT
cdr3_aa: CASSQGFGPLHF

cdr3_length: 15
d_call: TRBD1
j_call: TRBJ1-5
clone_size: few
v_call: TRBV7-6
cdr3_nt: TGTGCCAGCAGCTTGGGAGGACAGGCTAATCAGCCCCAGCATTTT
cdr3_aa: CASSLGGQANQPQHF

cdr3_length: 18
d_call: -
j_call: TRBJ1-1
clone_size: few
v_call: TRBV12-3/TRBV12-4
cdr3_nt: TGTGCCAGCAGTTTTGGAGGACAGAGGGTCGCTTGGAACACTGAAGCTTTCTTT
cdr3_aa: CASSFGGQRVAWNTEAFF

cdr3_length: 17
d_call: TRBD1
j_call: TRBJ1-2
clone_size: -
v_call: TRBV9
cdr3_nt: TGTGCCAGCAGCGGAAACCCTGGGACAGTTATTAACTATGGCTACACCTTC
cdr3_aa: CASSGNPGTVINYGYTF

cdr3_length: 19
d_call: -
j_call: TRBJ1-1
clone_size: few
v_call: TRBV28
cdr3_nt: TGTGCCAGCAGTTCATGGAAGTCAGCCCTCGGGAGTAAGAACACTGAAGCTTTCTTT
cdr3_aa: CASSSWKSALGSKNTEAFF

cdr3_length: 16
d_call: TRBD2
j_call: TRBJ2-5
clone_size: few
v_call: TRBV19
cdr3_nt: TGTGCCAGTAGTATCCCAGCGGGAGGGGCCATGGTGGCCCAGTACTTC
cdr3_aa: CASSIPAGGAMVAQYF

cdr3_length: 17
d_call: -
j_call: TRBJ1-5
clone_size: few
v_call: TRBV28
cdr3_nt: TGTGCCAGCAGTGAATCCCGATCAGGGATCAGCAATCAGCCCCAGCATTTT
cdr3_aa: CASSESRSGISNQPQHF

cdr3_length: 12
d_call: TRBD1
j_call: TRBJ2-7
clone_size: few
v_call: TRBV29-1
cdr3_nt: TGCAGCGTTGGCGCAGGGGGCTACGAGCAGTACTTC
cdr3_aa: CSVGAGGYEQYF

cdr3_length: 14
d_call: TRBD2
j_call: TRBJ2-7
clone_size: -
v_call: TRBV20-1
cdr3_nt: TGCAGTGCTAGTAGCGGGTCGTGGTCCTACGAGCAGTACTTC
cdr3_aa: CSASSGSWSYEQYF

cdr3_length: 13
d_call: -
j_call: TRBJ1-1
clone_size: -
v_call: TRBV5-1
cdr3_nt: TGCGCCAGTAGACAGGCAGTGAACACTGAAGCTTTCTTT
cdr3_aa: CASRQAVNTEAFF

cdr3_length: 18
d_call: -
j_call: TRBJ1-5
clone_size: -
v_call: TRBV6-1
cdr3_nt: TGTGCCAGCAGAACCGGGTGGTGGGGCAGGGAGAGCTATCAGCCCCAGCATTTT
cdr3_aa: CASRTGWWGRESYQPQHF

cdr3_length: 13
d_call: -
j_call: TRBJ1-5
clone_size: few
v_call: TRBV12-3/TRBV12-4
cdr3_nt: TGTGCCAGCAGTTCCGTCGACTATCAGCCCCAGCATTTT
cdr3_aa: CASSSVDYQPQHF

cdr3_length: 12
d_call: -
j_call: TRBJ1-2
clone_size: -
v_call: TRBV19
cdr3_nt: TGTGCCAGTAGTTCGACAGTAGGTGGCTACACCTTC
cdr3_aa: CASSSTVGGYTF

cdr3_length: 12
d_call: -
j_call: TRBJ2-2
clone_size: -
v_call: TRBV29-1
cdr3_nt: TGCAGCCTAAAGGAGGGATCCGGGGAGCTGTTTTTT
cdr3_aa: CSLKEGSGELFF

cdr3_length: 15
d_call: -
j_call: TRBJ1-2
clone_size: few
v_call: TRBV27
cdr3_nt: TGTGCCAGCAGTTTAGACAGGTGGGCTAACTATGGCTACACCTTC
cdr3_aa: CASSLDRWANYGYTF